This T cell receptor beta chain derives from a study of blood T cell repertoires in COVID-19 (dated by TCRdb to about 2020). Notes on the research overall: Collaborator samples came from the United States, Italy and Spain and covered acute and convalescent phases of COVID-19. The samples were drawn from the first 160 participants of the ongoing ImmuneRACE study and from 950 to 1,500 subjects provided by 6 global collaborators. Where HLA class I and class II types were available, the types were taken from metadata supplied by the sample provider, not from assay-based typing. The material from the prospective study consisted of cDNA or gDNA derived from T cells, B-cell-depleted T cells, or PBMCs. The repertoires were released in a freely available public database meant as a resource for research on the immune response to SARS-CoV-2. The dataset comprised deeply sampled blood TCRbeta repertoires from subjects exposed to, actively infected with, or recovered from COVID-19. The sample metadata nearly always contained a de-identified subject ID, COVID-19 status, age in years and sex. Beyond this particular receptor, the publication reports: The amount of clinical and demographic metadata varied by source and participant and was provided uncurated.

Looking up the germline V gene (reference sequence) yields CDR1 SEHNR and CDR2 FQNEAQ. V loses 5 bases at its end and J loses 7 bases; junction bases beyond the gene matches: 4. CDR3 length: 14 amino acids, cysteine to phenylalanine. Only the CDR3 portion is preserved as DNA: 42 bases, with reading frame beginning at the first base. The immunoSEQ Assay, a bias-controlled multiplex PCR, was used to amplify TCRbeta CDR3 regions from genomic DNA. The study's own analysis went as follows. The number of nucleated cells in each sample was estimated by amplification of reference gene primers within the assay. To quantify the absolute abundance of each unique TCRbeta CDR3 rearrangement, sequence reads were collapsed and filtered. For each sample, productive Simpson clonality was calculated as the square root of Simpson's diversity index over productive rearrangements. TCRdb obtained this table from immuneACCESS and retained in-frame rearrangements with V and J assigned. These tables miss some clones; where compared with another copy, unresolved V genes account for less than half of the shortfall, and the remainder is unexplained. D and trimming come from the DNA, and the V and J calls and clone size come from that table. Across this sample there are about 310,000 clones, with roughly 90% seen only once. The ten most abundant clones make up roughly 2.9% of the sample.

Regarding this clone: No cognate antigen has been identified for it. No per-base quality is available; no much larger clone lies one base away.

At one collaborating source in Seattle, patients were enrolled during active infection and were followed longitudinally through the course of disease. The collaborating institutions used their own protocols to collect whole blood in K2EDTA tubes. For TCRbeta analysis, collaborators shipped samples as frozen whole blood, isolated PBMCs, or DNA extracted from either of those sample types. The sequenced sample was peripheral blood. This clonotype was obtained from a woman in her twenties or thirties with COVID-19, enrolled during active disease. The rearrangement combines TRBV7-9 with TRBJ2-1, with 11 bases aligning to TRBD2. The CDR3 region reads CASSQTSGSNEQFF. The sequenced DNA: TGTGCCAGCAGCCAAACTAGCGGGAGTAATGAGCAGTTCTTC.